These 7 T cell receptor beta chains share one sample of origin, sequenced in a study of cytomegalovirus exposure and HLA in healthy donors. PCR amplification relied on 60 Vbeta primers (plus 13 Jbeta primers). Sequencing was performed with immunoSEQ multiplex PCR; in TCRdb, only in-frame clones are kept and a portion is missing. The sample holds tens of thousands of clones, over 55% seen once. The sample taken for sequencing was PBMCs. The receptors stem from a man aged 25 to 45 in good health and CMV-seropositive.

V gene TRBV4-2 combines with J gene TRBJ1-2, with TRBD1 matching 7 bases. The germline CDR1 and CDR2 sequences are LGHNA and YNFKEQ. Trimming cost V 0 bases and J 8 bases; bases outside gene matches: 12. The CDR3 spans 16 residues. CDR3 coding DNA: TGTGCCAGCAGCCAAGATCTACTAGCACAGGGGCGCGGCTACACCTTC. Translating it yields CASSQDLLAQGRGYTF.

This clone has more than one count but fewer than ten. This rearrangement joins TRBV6-4 to TRBJ2-1; D possibly corresponds to TRBD2 (6 bases). V lost 4 bases, J lost 4 bases, and 11 bases lay in between. The CDR3 is 14 residues long. Germline V gene sequence: CDR1 MRHNA, CDR2 SNTAGT. The CDR3 sequence is CASSGTGDYNEQFF. The CDR3 nucleotides read TGTGCCAGCAGTGGGACGGGGGATTACAATGAGCAGTTCTTC.

The chain combines TRBV2 with TRBJ1-1; maybe TRBD1 (6 bases). The germline V gene encodes CDR1 SNHLY and CDR2 FYNNEI. This CDR3 has 13 amino acids. Trimming removed 6 bases from V and 10 bases from J, with 18 bases in between. As DNA, the CDR3 is TGTGCCAGCAGGCTTTCAGGGGAAACAGGAGCTTTCTTT. It specifies CASRLSGETGAFF.

V usage is TRBV7-9 and J usage is TRBJ2-3; no clear D gene. The CDR3 contains 12 residues. V lost 7 bases and J 1 base, leaving 6 bases between the germline ends. The germline gives CDR1 SEHNR, CDR2 FQNEAQ (reference sequence). The CDR3 is CASNRGTDTQYF. CDR3 sequence (DNA): TGTGCCAGCAATCGTGGCACAGATACGCAGTATTTT. Full variable domain (outside the CDR3, taken from reference TRBV7-9 and TRBJ2-3): DTGVSQNPRHKITKRGQNVTFRCDPISEHNRLYWYRQTLGQGPEFLTYFQNEAQLEKSRLLSDRFSAERPKGSFSTLEIQRTEQGDSAMYLCASNRGTDTQYFGPGTRLTVL.

The J gene is TRBJ1-1, the V gene TRBV19, with TRBD1 as a possible D gene (6 bases). Trimming removed 4 bases at V and 1 base at J, with 7 bases between. The CDR3 sequence is 13 residues long. Germline CDR1 and CDR2: LNHDA and SQIVND (reference sequence). CDR3 sequence reads: CASSTQGNTEAFF. The CDR3 bases are TGTGCCAGTAGTACACAGGGGAACACTGAAGCTTTCTTT.

The chain uses TRBV7-6 and TRBJ2-1; 10 bases align to TRBD2. V shed 1 base and J 8 bases; nucleotides not matched to a gene: 5. The germline CDR1 and CDR2 sequences are SGHVS and FNYEAQ. The CDR3 extends over 15 amino acids. The CDR3 region has the DNA TGTGCCAGCAGCTTAGGGCCTAGCGGGAGTTATGAGCAGTTCTTC. It specifies CASSLGPSGSYEQFF.

The V call is TRBV5-1, the J call TRBJ2-2; 8 bases fit TRBD1. Germline assignment: CDR1 SGHRS and CDR2 YFSETQ. The CDR3 is 16 amino acids. The ends lost 4 bases at V and 5 bases at J; junction bases unmatched: 10. In nucleotides, the CDR3 is TGCGCCAGCAGCCGAGGGGCAGGGGGCAGGACCGGGGAGCTGTTTTTT. Amino acid sequence: CASSRGAGGRTGELFF.